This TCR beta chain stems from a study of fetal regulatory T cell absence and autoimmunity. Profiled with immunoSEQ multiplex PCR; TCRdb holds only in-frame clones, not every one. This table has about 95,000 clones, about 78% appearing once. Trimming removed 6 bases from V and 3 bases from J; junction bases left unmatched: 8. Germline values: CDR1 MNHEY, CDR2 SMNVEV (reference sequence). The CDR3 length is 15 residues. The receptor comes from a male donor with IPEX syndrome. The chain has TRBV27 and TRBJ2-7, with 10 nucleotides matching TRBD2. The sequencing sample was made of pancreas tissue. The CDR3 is CASSPEGTSVYEQYF. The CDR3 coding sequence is TGTGCCAGCAGCCCGGAAGGGACTAGCGTCTACGAGCAGTACTTC.